The source of this T cell receptor (beta chain) is a study of T cell responses to AZD1222 COVID-19 vaccine. Study details: Investigators merged groups given second doses at roughly 4 or roughly 12 weeks. General study points: Repertoire sampling was restricted to post-peak T cell response timepoints.

Sequenced by immunoSEQ multiplex PCR; TCRdb stores in-frame clones only, minus some. The table shows some 84,000 clones, with over 75% occurring only once. Comments on this clone: The antigen is not known.

With V trimmed by 10 bases and J by 4 bases, 6 bases remained unmatched. This CDR3 has 13 amino acids. This receptor was identified in an adult in good health. Sequenced material: peripheral blood, taken on day 0 of AZD1222 vaccination. The genes are TRBV12-3 or TRBV12-4 and TRBJ2-2; 7 nucleotides line up with TRBD1. In DNA form, the CDR3 reads TGTGCCACCCATTCAGGGGGCACCGGGGAGCTGTTTTTT. This gives the protein CATHSGGTGELFF.